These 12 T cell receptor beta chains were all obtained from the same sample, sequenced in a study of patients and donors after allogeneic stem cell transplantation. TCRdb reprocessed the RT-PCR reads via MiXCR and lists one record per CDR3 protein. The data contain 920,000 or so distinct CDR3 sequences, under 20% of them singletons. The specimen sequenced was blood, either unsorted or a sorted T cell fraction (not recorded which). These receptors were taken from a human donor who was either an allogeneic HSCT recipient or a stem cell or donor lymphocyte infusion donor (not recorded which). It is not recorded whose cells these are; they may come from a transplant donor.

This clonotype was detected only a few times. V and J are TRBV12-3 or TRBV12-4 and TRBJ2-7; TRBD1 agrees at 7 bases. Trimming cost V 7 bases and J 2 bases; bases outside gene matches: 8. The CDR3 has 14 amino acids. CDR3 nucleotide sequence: TGTGCCAGCAAGAGGACAGGCGGGCCCTACGAGCAGTACTTC. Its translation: CASKRTGGPYEQYF.

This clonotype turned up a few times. CDR3 nucleotide sequence: TGTGCCAGCAGTTTAGCGGGCCGAACCTCCTACAATGAGCAGTTCTTC. It is translated as CASSLAGRTSYNEQFF. The chain joins TRBV12-3 or TRBV12-4 to TRBJ2-1; D gene uncertain. The CDR3 has 16 amino acids. Trimming removed 0 bases at V and 0 bases at J, with 9 bases between.

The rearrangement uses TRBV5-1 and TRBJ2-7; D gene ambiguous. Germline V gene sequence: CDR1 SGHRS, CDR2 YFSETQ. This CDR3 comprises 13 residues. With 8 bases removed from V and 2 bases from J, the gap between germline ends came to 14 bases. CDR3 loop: CASASAQAYEQYF. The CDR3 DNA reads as TGCGCCAGTGCTTCCGCGCAGGCCTACGAGCAGTACTTC.

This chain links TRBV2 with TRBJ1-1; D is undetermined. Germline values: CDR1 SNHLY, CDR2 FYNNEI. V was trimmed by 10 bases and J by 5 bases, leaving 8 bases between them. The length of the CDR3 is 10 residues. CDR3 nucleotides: TGTGCCACCGTTCGAACTGAAGCTTTCTTT. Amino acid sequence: CATVRTEAFF.

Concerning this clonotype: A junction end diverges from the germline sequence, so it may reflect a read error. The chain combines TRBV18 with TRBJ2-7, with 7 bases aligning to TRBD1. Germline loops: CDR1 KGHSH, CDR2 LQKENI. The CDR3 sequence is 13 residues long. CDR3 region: CASSPVGQTKSDF. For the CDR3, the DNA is TGTGCCAGCTCGCCCGTGGGACAGACAAAGTCGGACTTC.

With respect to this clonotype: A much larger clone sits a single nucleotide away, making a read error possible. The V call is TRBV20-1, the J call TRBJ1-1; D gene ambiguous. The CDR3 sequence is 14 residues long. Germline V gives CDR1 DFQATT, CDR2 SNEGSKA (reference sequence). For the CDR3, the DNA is TGCAGTGCTAGAGATGGCAGGAAGAACACTGAAGCTTCCTTT. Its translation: CSARDGRKNTEASF.

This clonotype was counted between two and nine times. In nucleotides, the CDR3 is TGTGCCAGCAGTGACGGGACACGCCGCTACAATGAGCAGTTCTTC. This sequence encodes CASSDGTRRYNEQFF. The chain links TRBV25-1 to TRBJ2-1; tentatively, D is TRBD1 (6 bases). The germline V and J ends were trimmed by 3 bases and 3 bases, with 12 bases remaining between them. CDR1 and CDR2 (germline): MGHDK, SYGVNS. The CDR3 has 15 amino acids. The whole variable domain, remainder taken from reference TRBV25-1 and TRBJ2-1, is EADIYQTPRYLVIGTGKKITLECSQTMGHDKMYWYQQDPGMELHLIHYSYGVNSTEKGDLSSESTVSRIRTEHFPLTLESARPSHTSQYLCASSDGTRRYNEQFFGPGTRLTVL.

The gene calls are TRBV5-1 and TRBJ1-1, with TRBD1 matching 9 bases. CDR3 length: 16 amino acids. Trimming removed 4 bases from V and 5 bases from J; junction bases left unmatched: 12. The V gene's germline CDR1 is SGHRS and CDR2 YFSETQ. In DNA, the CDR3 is TGCGCCAGCAGCGGGACGAGGACAGGGGAAAGTACTGAAGCTTTCTTT. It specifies CASSGTRTGESTEAFF.

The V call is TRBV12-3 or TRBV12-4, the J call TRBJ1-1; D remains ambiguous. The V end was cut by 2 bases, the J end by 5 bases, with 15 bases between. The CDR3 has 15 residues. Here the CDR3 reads CASSLNPPGRTEAFF. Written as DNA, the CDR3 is TGTGCCAGCAGTTTAAATCCTCCGGGCAGGACTGAAGCTTTCTTT.

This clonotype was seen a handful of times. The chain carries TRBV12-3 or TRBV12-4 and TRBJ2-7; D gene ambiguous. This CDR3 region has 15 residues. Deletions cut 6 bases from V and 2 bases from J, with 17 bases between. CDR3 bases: TGTGCCAGCAGCCCTCCCCCGGGCGGAGCCTACGAGCAGTACTTC. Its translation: CASSPPPGGAYEQYF.

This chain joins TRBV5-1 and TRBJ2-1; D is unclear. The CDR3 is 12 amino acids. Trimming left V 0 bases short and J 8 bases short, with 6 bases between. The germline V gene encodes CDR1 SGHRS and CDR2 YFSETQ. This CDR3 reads CASSLEVHEQFF. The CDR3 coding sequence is TGCGCCAGCAGCTTGGAGGTCCATGAGCAGTTCTTC. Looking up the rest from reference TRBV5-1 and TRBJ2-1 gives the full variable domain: KAGVTQTPRYLIKTRGQQVTLSCSPISGHRSVSWYQQTPGQGLQFLFEYFSETQRNKGNFPGRFSGRQFSNSRSEMNVSTLELGDSALYLCASSLEVHEQFFGPGTRLTVL.

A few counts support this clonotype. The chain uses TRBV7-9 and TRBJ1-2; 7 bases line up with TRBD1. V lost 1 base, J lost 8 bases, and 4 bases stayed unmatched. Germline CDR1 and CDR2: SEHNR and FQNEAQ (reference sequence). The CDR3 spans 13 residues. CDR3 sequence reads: CASSLDTGAGYTF. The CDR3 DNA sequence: TGTGCCAGCAGCTTAGACACAGGGGCAGGCTACACCTTC.